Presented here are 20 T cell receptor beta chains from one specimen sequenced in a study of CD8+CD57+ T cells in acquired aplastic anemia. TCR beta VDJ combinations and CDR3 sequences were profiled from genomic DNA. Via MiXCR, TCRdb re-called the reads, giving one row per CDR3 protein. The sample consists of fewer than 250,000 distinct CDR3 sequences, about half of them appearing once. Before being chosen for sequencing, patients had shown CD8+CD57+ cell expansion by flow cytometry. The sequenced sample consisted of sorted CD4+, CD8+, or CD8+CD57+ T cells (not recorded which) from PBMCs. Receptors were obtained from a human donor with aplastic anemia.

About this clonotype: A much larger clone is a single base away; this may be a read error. CDR3 DNA sequence: TGTGCCAGCAGCTTAGTGAGAGCCCCGGGAGGAGCTTTCTTT. It codes for CASSLVRAPGGAFF. The rearrangement joins TRBV11-2 to TRBJ1-1; D is undetermined. The V end lost 1 base, the J end lost 10 bases, and 16 bases lay between the germline ends. This CDR3 has 14 residues. Germline V lookup: CDR1 SGHAT, CDR2 FQNNGV.

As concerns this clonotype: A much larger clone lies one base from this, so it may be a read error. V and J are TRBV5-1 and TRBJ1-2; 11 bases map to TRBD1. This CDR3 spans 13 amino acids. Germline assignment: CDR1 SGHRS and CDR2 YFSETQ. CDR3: CASSGQGAYGYSF. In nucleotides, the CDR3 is TGTGCCAGCAGCGGACAGGGGGCATATGGCTACTCCTTC.

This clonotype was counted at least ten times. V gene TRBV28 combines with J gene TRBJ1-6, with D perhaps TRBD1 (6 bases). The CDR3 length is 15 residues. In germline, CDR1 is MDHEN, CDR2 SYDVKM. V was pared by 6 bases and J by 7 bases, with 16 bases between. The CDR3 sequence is CASSRTTGLNSPLHF. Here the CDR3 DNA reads TGTGCCAGCAGCCGGACGACAGGTTTGAATTCACCCCTCCACTTT.

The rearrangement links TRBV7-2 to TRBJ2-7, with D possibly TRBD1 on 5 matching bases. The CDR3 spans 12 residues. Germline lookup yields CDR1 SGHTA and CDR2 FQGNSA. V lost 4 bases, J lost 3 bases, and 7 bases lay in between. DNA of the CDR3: TGTGCCAGCAGCTCAGGGTTCTACGAGCAGTACTTC. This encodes CASSSGFYEQYF. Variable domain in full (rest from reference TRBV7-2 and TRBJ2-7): GAGVSQSPSNKVTEKGKDVELRCDPISGHTALYWYRQSLGQGLEFLIYFQGNSAPDKSGLPSDRFSAERTGGSVSTLTIQRTQQEDSAVYLCASSSGFYEQYFGPGTRLTVT.

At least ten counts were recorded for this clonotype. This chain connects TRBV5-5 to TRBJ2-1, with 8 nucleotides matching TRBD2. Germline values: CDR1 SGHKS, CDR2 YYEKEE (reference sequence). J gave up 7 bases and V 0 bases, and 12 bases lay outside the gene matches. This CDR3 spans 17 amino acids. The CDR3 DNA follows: TGTGCCAGCAGCTTGGCCCACACTAGCGGCCGAAGGAATGAGCAGTTCTTC. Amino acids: CASSLAHTSGRRNEQFF.

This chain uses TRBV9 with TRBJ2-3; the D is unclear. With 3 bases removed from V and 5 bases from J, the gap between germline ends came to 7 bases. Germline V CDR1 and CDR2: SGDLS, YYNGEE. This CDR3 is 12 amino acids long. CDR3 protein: CASSAHKDTQYF. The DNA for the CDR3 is TGTGCCAGCAGCGCGCACAAAGATACGCAGTATTTT.

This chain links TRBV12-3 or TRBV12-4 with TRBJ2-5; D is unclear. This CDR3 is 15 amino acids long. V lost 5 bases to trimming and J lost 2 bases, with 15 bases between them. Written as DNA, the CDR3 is TGTGCCAGCAGTCCCTGGACGGCTATACAAGAGACCCAGTACTTC. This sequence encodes CASSPWTAIQETQYF.

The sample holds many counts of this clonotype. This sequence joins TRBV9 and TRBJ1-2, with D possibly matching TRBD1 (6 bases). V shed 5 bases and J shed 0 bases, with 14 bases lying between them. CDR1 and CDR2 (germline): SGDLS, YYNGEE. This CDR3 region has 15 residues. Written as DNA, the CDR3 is TGTGCCAGCAGATCCCGGGACACCTCTAACTATGGCTACACCTTC. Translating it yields CASRSRDTSNYGYTF.

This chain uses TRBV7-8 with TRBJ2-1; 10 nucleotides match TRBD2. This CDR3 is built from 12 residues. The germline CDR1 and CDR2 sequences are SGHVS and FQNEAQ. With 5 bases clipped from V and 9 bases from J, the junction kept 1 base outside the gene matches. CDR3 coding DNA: TGTGCCAGCAGCGCTAGCGGGGGTGAGCAGTTCTTC. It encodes CASSASGGEQFF.

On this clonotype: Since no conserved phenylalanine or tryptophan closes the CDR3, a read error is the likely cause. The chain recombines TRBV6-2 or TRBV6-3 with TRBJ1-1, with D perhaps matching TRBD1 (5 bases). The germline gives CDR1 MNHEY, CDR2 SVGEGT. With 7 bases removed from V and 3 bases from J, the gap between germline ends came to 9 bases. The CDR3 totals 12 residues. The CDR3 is CASTDSHTEAFS. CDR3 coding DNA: TGTGCCAGCACTGACAGTCACACTGAAGCTTTCTCT.

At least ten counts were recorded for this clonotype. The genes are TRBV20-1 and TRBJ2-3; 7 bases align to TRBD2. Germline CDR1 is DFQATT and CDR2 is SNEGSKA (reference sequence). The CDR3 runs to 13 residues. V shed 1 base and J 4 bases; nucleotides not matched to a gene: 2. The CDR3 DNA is TGCAGTGCTAGAGTGGGGGGGGCAGATACGCAGTATTTT. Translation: CSARVGGADTQYF.

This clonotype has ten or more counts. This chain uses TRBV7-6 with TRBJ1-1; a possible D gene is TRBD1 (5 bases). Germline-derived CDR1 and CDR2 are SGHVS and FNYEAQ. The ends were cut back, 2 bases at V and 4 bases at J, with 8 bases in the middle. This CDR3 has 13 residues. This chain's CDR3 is CASSLWGGTEAFF. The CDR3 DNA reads TGTGCCAGCAGCTTATGGGGGGGCACTGAAGCTTTCTTT.

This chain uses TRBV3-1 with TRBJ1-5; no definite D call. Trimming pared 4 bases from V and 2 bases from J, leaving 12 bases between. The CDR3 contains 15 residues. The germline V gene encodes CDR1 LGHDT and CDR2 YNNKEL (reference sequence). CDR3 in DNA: TGTGCCAGCAGCCTAGACTCGATCGGCAATCAGCCCCAGCATTTT. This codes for CASSLDSIGNQPQHF.

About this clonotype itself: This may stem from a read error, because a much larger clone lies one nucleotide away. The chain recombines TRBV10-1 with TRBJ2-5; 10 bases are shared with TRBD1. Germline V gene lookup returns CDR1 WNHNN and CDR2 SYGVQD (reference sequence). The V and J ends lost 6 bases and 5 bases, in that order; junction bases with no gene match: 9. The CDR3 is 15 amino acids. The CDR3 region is CASSSRTGGLETQYF. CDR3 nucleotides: TGCGCCAGCAGCTCCCGGACAGGGGGTTTGGAGACCCAGTACTTC.

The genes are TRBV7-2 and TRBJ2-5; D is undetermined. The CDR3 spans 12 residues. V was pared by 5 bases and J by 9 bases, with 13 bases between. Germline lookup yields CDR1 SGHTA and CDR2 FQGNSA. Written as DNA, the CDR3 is TGTGCCAGCAGCCCCCCGAGTCAGCCCCAGTACTTC. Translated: CASSPPSQPQYF. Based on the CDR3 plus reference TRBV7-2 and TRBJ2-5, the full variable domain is GAGVSQSPSNKVTEKGKDVELRCDPISGHTALYWYRQSLGQGLEFLIYFQGNSAPDKSGLPSDRFSAERTGGSVSTLTIQRTQQEDSAVYLCASSPPSQPQYFGPGTRLLVL.

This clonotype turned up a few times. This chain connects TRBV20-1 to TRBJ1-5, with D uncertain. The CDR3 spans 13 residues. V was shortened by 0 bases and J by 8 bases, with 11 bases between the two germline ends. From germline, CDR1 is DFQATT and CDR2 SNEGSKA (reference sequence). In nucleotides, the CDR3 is TGCAGTGCTAGAGAGAGGCTCGGGAAGCCCCAGCATTTT. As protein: CSARERLGKPQHF.

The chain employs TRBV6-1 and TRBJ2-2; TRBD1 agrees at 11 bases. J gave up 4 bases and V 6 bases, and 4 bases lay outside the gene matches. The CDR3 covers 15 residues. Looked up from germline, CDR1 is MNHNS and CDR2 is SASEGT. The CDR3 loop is CASRPGTGGTGELFF. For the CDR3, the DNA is TGTGCCAGCAGGCCCGGGACAGGGGGCACCGGGGAGCTGTTTTTT.

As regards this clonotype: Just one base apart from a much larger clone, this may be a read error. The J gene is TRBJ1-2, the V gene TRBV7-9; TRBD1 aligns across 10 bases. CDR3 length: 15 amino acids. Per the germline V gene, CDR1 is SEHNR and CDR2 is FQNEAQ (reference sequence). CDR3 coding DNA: TGTGCCGGCAGCGACAGGGGGCCGTCTAACTATGGCTACACCTTC. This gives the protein CAGSDRGPSNYGYTF.

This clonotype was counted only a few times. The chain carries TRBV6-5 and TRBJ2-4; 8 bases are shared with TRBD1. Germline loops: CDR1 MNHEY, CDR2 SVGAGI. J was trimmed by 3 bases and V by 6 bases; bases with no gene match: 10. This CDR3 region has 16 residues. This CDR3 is CASSPYGQGNKNIQYF. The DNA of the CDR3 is TGTGCCAGCAGCCCATACGGACAGGGAAACAAAAACATTCAGTACTTC.

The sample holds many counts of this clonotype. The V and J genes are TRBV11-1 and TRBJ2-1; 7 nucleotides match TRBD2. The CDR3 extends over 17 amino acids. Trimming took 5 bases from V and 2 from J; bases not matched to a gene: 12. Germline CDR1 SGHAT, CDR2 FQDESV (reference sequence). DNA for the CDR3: TGTGCCAGCAGCCAGAGCTCCTCTAGCGGCGCCTACAATGAGCAGTTCTTC. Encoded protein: CASSQSSSSGAYNEQFF.